The clone carrying this T cell receptor beta chain was counted many times. Its antigen is not identified. This entry belongs to a study of T cell responses to AZD1222 COVID-19 vaccine. Background on the study: Whether given at about 4 or about 12 weeks, second doses were pooled.

Sequenced by immunoSEQ multiplex PCR; TCRdb stores in-frame clones only, minus some. The sample lists 100,000 or so clones, 70% to 90% occurring once. Trimming left V 3 bases short and J 2 bases short, with 11 bases between. The CDR3 sequence is 14 residues long. The germline gives CDR1 MNHNS, CDR2 SASEGT. Study-wide findings and caveats: Mostly white British, mostly female donors; authors suggested clonal diversity may be underestimated. Samples come after the peak T cell response, not at day 14. The breadth and depth of Spike-specific TCRs increased once two AZD1222 doses had been given.

This rearrangement joins TRBV6-1 to TRBJ2-7; D call uncertain. Sequences were derived from peripheral blood, sampled on day 0 of AZD1222 vaccination. This TCR was sampled from an adult in good health. The CDR3 coding sequence is TGTGCCAGCAGTGAGAAGGACGGACCCTACGAGCAGTACTTC. It translates to CASSEKDGPYEQYF.